These 28 T cell receptor beta chains were sequenced from one sample in a study of blood T cell repertoires in COVID-19. Sequencing was performed with immunoSEQ multiplex PCR; in TCRdb, only in-frame clones are kept and a portion is missing. The sample yields about 160,000 clones, more than 80% seen once. Material: peripheral blood. These receptor sequences come from a woman aged 60 to 75 with COVID-19, enrolled during active disease.

The chain couples TRBV7-9 to TRBJ1-5, with D possibly matching TRBD1 (5 bases). CDR1 is SEHNR, CDR2 FQNEAQ, per germline (reference sequence). The CDR3 has 14 amino acids. Trimming cost V 5 bases and J 6 bases, with 14 bases left between them. The CDR3 DNA follows: TGTGCCAGCAGCCCAATCGGGGGGTTTCAGCCCCAGCATTTT. As protein: CASSPIGGFQPQHF.

The J gene is TRBJ1-1, the V gene TRBV18, with 7 bases aligning to TRBD1. The CDR3 runs 13 residues. In germline, CDR1 is KGHSH, CDR2 LQKENI. Germline trimming cut 5 bases from V and 3 bases from J; bases unmatched to any gene: 3. The CDR3 DNA follows: TGTGCCAGCTCATCGACAGGGTACACTGAAGCTTTCTTT. This gives the protein CASSSTGYTEAFF.

The V call is TRBV10-3, the J call TRBJ2-4, with 7 bases lining up with TRBD1. The CDR3 spans 16 residues. V lost 0 bases to trimming and J lost 5 bases; unmatched junction nucleotides: 7. Germline CDR1 and CDR2: ENHRY and SYGVKD. The CDR3 spells CAISESRDRRQNIQYF. CDR3 bases: TGTGCCATCAGTGAGTCACGGGACAGACGCCAAAACATTCAGTACTTC.

This chain links TRBV2 with TRBJ2-3; weak D call: TRBD2 (5 bases). The CDR3 spans 15 residues. Germline V gives CDR1 SNHLY, CDR2 FYNNEI. Trimming removed 8 bases from V and 2 bases from J, with 17 bases in between. CDR3 in amino acids: CASYAPSSDTDTQYF. The CDR3, as DNA: TGTGCCAGCTATGCCCCTAGCTCCGACACAGATACGCAGTATTTT.

V and J are TRBV6-5 and TRBJ1-6; maybe TRBD1 (5 bases). Germline loops: CDR1 MNHEY, CDR2 SVGAGI. The CDR3 totals 15 residues. The V end was cut by 8 bases, the J end by 1 base, with 12 bases between. Here the CDR3 DNA reads TGTGCCAGCGTCCGGGGGGAGTCCTATAATTCACCCCTCCACTTT. Its protein is CASVRGESYNSPLHF.

The rearrangement uses TRBV29-1 and TRBJ1-5; 10 bases match TRBD1. The CDR3 is 12 amino acids. Germline values: CDR1 SQVTM, CDR2 ANQGSEA. With 8 bases clipped from V and 9 bases from J, the junction kept 7 bases outside the gene matches. The CDR3 loop reads CSLPTGGLPQHF. The CDR3 region has the DNA TGCAGCCTCCCGACAGGGGGCTTGCCCCAGCATTTT. The whole variable domain, remainder taken from reference TRBV29-1 and TRBJ1-5, is SAVISQKPSRDICQRGTSLTIQCQVDSQVTMMFWYRQQPGQSLTLIATANQGSEATYESGFVIDKFPISRPNLTFSTLTVSNMSPEDSSIYLCSLPTGGLPQHFGDGTRLSIL.

This clone was found once. V is TRBV29-1 and J is TRBJ1-4, with no clear D. Germline assignment: CDR1 SQVTM and CDR2 ANQGSEA. There are 14 residues in the CDR3. V lost 0 bases and J 4 bases, leaving 9 bases between the germline ends. CDR3 DNA sequence: TGCAGCGTTGAAGATGGGAGCAATAATGAAAAACTGTTTTTT. Translated, it gives CSVEDGSNNEKLFF.

This clone has a single count. This chain joins TRBV7-2 and TRBJ1-2, with 7 bases that match TRBD1. Per the germline V gene, CDR1 is SGHTA and CDR2 is FQGNSA. V lost 0 bases, J lost 2 bases, and 3 bases stayed unmatched. This CDR3 is built from 15 residues. CDR3 DNA: TGTGCCAGCAGCTTAGCCGGGACAGAGAACTATGGCTACACCTTC. Amino acid sequence: CASSLAGTENYGYTF.

The chain joins TRBV3-1 (or the pseudogene TRBV3-2) to TRBJ2-3, with D perhaps TRBD1 (5 bases). CDR1 LGHDT and CDR2 YNNKEL come from the germline V gene (reference sequence). The CDR3 is 14 residues long. The V gene lost 2 bases and the J gene lost 2 bases, with 8 bases spanning the gap. The CDR3 spells CASSQRGYTDTQYF. The CDR3 nucleotides read TGTGCCAGCAGCCAAAGGGGCTACACAGATACGCAGTATTTT.

The chain recombines TRBV19 with TRBJ1-2; 7 bases map to TRBD1. Trimming at V came to 5 bases and at J to 4 bases, leaving 10 bases not matched to a gene. The CDR3 has 15 residues. Germline V lookup: CDR1 LNHDA, CDR2 SQIVND (reference sequence). CDR3 nucleotides: TGTGCCAGTAGTCCAGACCGGGACAGAGTCTATGGCTACACCTTC. It specifies CASSPDRDRVYGYTF.

This clone appeared a few times. The chain is built from TRBV4-3 and TRBJ2-5; perhaps TRBD1 as D (7 bases). The length of the CDR3 is 16 residues. Per the germline V gene, CDR1 is LGHNA and CDR2 is YSLEER. V dropped 1 base and J dropped 5 bases, with 17 bases sitting between them. CDR3 sequence (DNA): TGCGCCAGCAGCCAAGTCGCAGGGGGTGGAGGGGAGACCCAGTACTTC. It yields the protein CASSQVAGGGGETQYF.

This chain uses TRBV12-3 or TRBV12-4 with TRBJ1-2; possibly TRBD1 for D (6 bases). The CDR3 totals 13 residues. Deletions cut 5 bases from V and 3 bases from J, with 10 bases between. Here the CDR3 DNA reads TGTGCCAGCAGTCTTAACAGGGACTATGGCTACACCTTC. Translation gives CASSLNRDYGYTF.

The chain uses TRBV5-1 and TRBJ2-6; 8 positions agree with TRBD1. With 3 bases clipped from V and 0 bases from J, the junction kept 8 bases outside the gene matches. Germline assignment: CDR1 SGHRS and CDR2 YFSETQ. The CDR3 has 18 amino acids. CDR3 sequence reads: CASSSWTGPSSGANVLTF. As DNA, the CDR3 is TGCGCCAGCAGCTCGTGGACAGGGCCGAGCTCTGGGGCCAACGTCCTGACTTTC.

The chain is built from TRBV3-1 (or the pseudogene TRBV3-2) and TRBJ1-4, with a tentative D call TRBD1 (5 bases). The ends were cut back, 2 bases at V and 11 bases at J, with 9 bases in the middle. CDR1 is LGHDT and CDR2 is YNNKEL in the germline V gene (reference sequence). The CDR3 spans 12 residues. The chain's CDR3 is CASSQKGYKLFF. The CDR3 bases are TGTGCCAGCAGCCAAAAGGGGTATAAACTGTTTTTT.

The chain is built from TRBV2 and TRBJ1-1; D may be TRBD1 (6 bases). The V and J ends lost 10 bases and 4 bases respectively, with 13 bases between them. CDR1 and CDR2 from the germline V gene are SNHLY and FYNNEI. CDR3 length equals 12 residues. Written as DNA, the CDR3 is TGTGCCACCCAGGGGTGGGGCACTGAAGCTTTCTTT. Protein product: CATQGWGTEAFF.

The gene calls are TRBV6-2 or TRBV6-3 and TRBJ1-1; D is unresolved. CDR3 size: 14 residues. Germline loops: CDR1 MNHEY, CDR2 SVGEGT. Trimming stripped 2 bases from V and 1 base from J, with 8 bases between. The CDR3 sequence: CASSYVRGNTEAFF. CDR3 coding DNA: TGTGCCAGCAGTTACGTACGAGGGAACACTGAAGCTTTCTTT.

This chain joins TRBV29-1 and TRBJ1-1, with 7 bases identical to TRBD1. J lost 2 bases, V lost 6 bases, and 12 bases had no gene match. This CDR3 spans 15 amino acids. Per germline, CDR1 SQVTM and CDR2 ANQGSEA. The DNA for the CDR3 is TGCAGCGTCCCCGGGACAGATAACTCAAACACTGAAGCTTTCTTT. This gives the protein CSVPGTDNSNTEAFF. Full variable domain (outside the CDR3, taken from reference TRBV29-1 and TRBJ1-1): SAVISQKPSRDICQRGTSLTIQCQVDSQVTMMFWYRQQPGQSLTLIATANQGSEATYESGFVIDKFPISRPNLTFSTLTVSNMSPEDSSIYLCSVPGTDNSNTEAFFGQGTRLTVV.

The J gene is TRBJ1-1, the V gene TRBV6-6, with 9 nucleotides matching TRBD1. CDR3 length: 13 residues. V was clipped by 9 bases and J by 8 bases; unmatched bases: 10. Per germline, CDR1 MNHNY and CDR2 SVGAGI (reference sequence). This CDR3 is CASTLTGGSEAFF. The CDR3 DNA follows: TGTGCCAGTACCCTTACAGGGGGCTCGGAAGCTTTCTTT.

The chain's CDR3 is CASKSTFGSPGNTIYF. The DNA of the CDR3 is TGTGCCAGTAAGAGTACATTCGGGTCCCCTGGAAACACCATATATTTT. The chain couples TRBV19 to TRBJ1-3; no firm D call. The germline V gene encodes CDR1 LNHDA and CDR2 SQIVND (reference sequence). The length of the CDR3 is 16 residues. The V and J ends lost 7 bases and 2 bases respectively, with 18 bases between them.

This chain joins TRBV7-2 and TRBJ2-7; 7 bases map to TRBD2. Germline trimming cut 0 bases from V and 4 bases from J; bases unmatched to any gene: 12. The germline V gene has CDR1 SGHTA and CDR2 FQGNSA. CDR3 length: 17 amino acids. CDR3 bases: TGTGCCAGCAGCTTAGCGGCGACGGCGGGGGACCTTTACGAGCAGTACTTC. Its translation: CASSLAATAGDLYEQYF.

The genes are TRBV15 and TRBJ1-1; 8 bases align to TRBD1. Germline CDR1 LNHNV, CDR2 YYDKDF (reference sequence). The CDR3 is 19 residues long. Trimming at V came to 3 bases and at J to 6 bases, leaving 21 bases not matched to a gene. CDR3 sequence reads: CATSSMGTGRFQRVSEAFF. CDR3 nucleotides: TGTGCCACCAGCAGTATGGGGACAGGCAGGTTCCAGAGAGTCTCTGAAGCTTTCTTT.

This chain links TRBV11-2 with TRBJ1-4; no clear D gene. This CDR3 has 14 amino acids. The V gene's germline CDR1 is SGHAT and CDR2 FQNNGV. V shed 2 bases and J shed 7 bases, with 11 bases lying between them. Written as DNA, the CDR3 is TGTGCCAGCAGCTTACGAGGGCGCGGTGAAAAACTGTTTTTT. The encoded protein is CASSLRGRGEKLFF.

V is TRBV10-3 and J is TRBJ1-6, with D perhaps TRBD1 (5 bases). Trimming pared 2 bases from V and 9 bases from J, leaving 17 bases between. Germline loops: CDR1 ENHRY, CDR2 SYGVKD. The CDR3 spans 16 residues. CDR3 nucleotide sequence: TGTGCCATCAGTGAGCAACCAGGGCGGTATCGTTCACCCCTCCACTTT. Translation: CAISEQPGRYRSPLHF.

The CDR3 loop reads CASSLWSGVDYGYTF. CDR3 nucleotides: TGTGCCAGCAGTTTATGGTCAGGGGTCGATTATGGCTACACCTTC. V gene TRBV27 combines with J gene TRBJ1-2, with D perhaps TRBD1 (6 bases). Trimming removed 1 base from V and 5 bases from J, with 14 bases in between. The CDR3 contains 15 residues. CDR1 MNHEY and CDR2 SMNVEV come from the germline V gene (reference sequence).

This clone was detected only a few times. DNA of the CDR3: TGTGCCAGCAGCCGTACAGGTTCGGGTAACTATGGCTACACCTTC. Amino acids: CASSRTGSGNYGYTF. The V call is TRBV7-8, the J call TRBJ1-2; a possible D gene is TRBD1 (5 bases). Per the germline V gene, CDR1 is SGHVS and CDR2 is FQNEAQ. The CDR3 covers 15 residues. Between the trimmed V and J ends, which lost 5 bases and 1 base, there was a span of 14 bases. The variable domain in full, completed from reference TRBV7-8 and TRBJ1-2, reads GAGVSQSPRYKVAKRGQDVALRCDPISGHVSLFWYQQALGQGPEFLTYFQNEAQLDKSGLPSDRFFAERPEGSVSTLKIQRTQQEDSAVYLCASSRTGSGNYGYTFGSGTRLTVV.

This clone was detected only once. The V call is TRBV20-1, the J call TRBJ1-2; D remains ambiguous. The germline V gene has CDR1 DFQATT and CDR2 SNEGSKA (reference sequence). CDR3 length: 11 residues. Between the trimmed V and J ends, which lost 6 bases and 4 bases, there was a span of 9 bases. The CDR3 reads CSAPDTYGYTF. DNA for the CDR3: TGCAGTGCCCCCGACACCTATGGCTACACCTTC.

The chain joins TRBV7-9 to TRBJ2-3, with TRBD1 matching 12 bases. Germline loops: CDR1 SEHNR, CDR2 FQNEAQ (reference sequence). This CDR3 is 15 amino acids long. The J segment lost 7 bases and the V segment lost 5 bases, leaving 7 bases of the junction unmatched. The CDR3 sequence is CASSQGQGAGNTQYF. CDR3 coding DNA: TGTGCCAGCAGCCAGGGACAGGGGGCAGGGAATACGCAGTATTTT.

This chain joins TRBV14 and TRBJ1-1; TRBD1 matches at 7 bases. V gave up 8 bases and J gave up 1 base; unmatched junction bases: 1. The CDR3 covers 12 residues. Germline CDR1 SGHDN, CDR2 FVKESK. CDR3 bases: TGTGCCAGCGGGACAGCGAACACTGAAGCTTTCTTT. Its protein product is CASGTANTEAFF.